These 27 T cell receptor beta chains were sequenced from one sample in a study of T cells in women clearing cervical HPV infection. Generated by immunoSEQ multiplex PCR, the TCRdb table keeps only in-frame clones and is missing some. This table holds about 22,000 clones. The sequencing input was blood buffy coat. These receptors originate from a woman between 18 and 75 years old with a cervical HPV16 infection that either progressed to CIN3+ or cleared (not recorded which).

Notes on this clone: The read ends 3 residues shy of where the CDR3 ends; the end is completed using the germline J gene. The chain combines TRBV7-7 with TRBJ2-5; 7 nucleotides align to TRBD2. The V segment lost 4 bases and the J segment 1 base; nucleotides outside the gene matches: 6. Per the germline V gene, CDR1 is SSHAT and CDR2 is FNYEAQ (reference sequence). The CDR3 covers 15 residues. The CDR3 sequence: CASSSLLAPQETQYF. The DNA read from the CDR3 is TGTGCCAGCAGCTCCCTACTAGCGCCCCAAGAGACC.

In regard to this clone: Read coverage stops 3 residues before the CDR3 terminus; the germline J gene supplies the remainder. The genes are TRBV19 and TRBJ1-2, with a weak D call TRBD1 (6 bases). This CDR3 is built from 15 residues. The germline gives CDR1 LNHDA, CDR2 SQIVND (reference sequence). The CDR3 bases that were read are TGTGCCAGTAGTTTTAATCCTGGGGGCACAGATACC. Its translation is CASSFNPGGTDT. The full CDR3 protein is CASSFNPGGTDTYTF.

Remarks on this clone: The read ends 3 residues early relative to the CDR3; the germline J gene fills the gap. The chain employs TRBV7-9 and TRBJ2-4; TRBD1 is a possible D gene (5 bases). The germline V gene encodes CDR1 SEHNR and CDR2 FQNEAQ (reference sequence). The CDR3 runs 14 residues. The CDR3 sequence: CASSLSIDSPGQYF. Partial CDR3 DNA: TGTGCCAGCAGCTTATCTATCGACAGTCCAGGT.

As for this clone: The CDR3 end lies 3 residues beyond the end of the read and is filled in from the germline J gene. V is TRBV28 and J is TRBJ2-2; D not certain. The CDR3 spans 14 residues. CDR1 is MDHEN, CDR2 SYDVKM, per germline. V lost 3 bases, J lost 5 bases, and 10 bases lay in between. The CDR3 sequence is CASSLEQLTGELFF. Incomplete CDR3 DNA: TGTGCCAGCAGTTTGGAACAGTTGACCGGGGAG.

With respect to this clone: The observed sequence ends 3 residues before the CDR3 terminus, with the missing tail filled in from the germline J gene. The chain recombines TRBV6-1 with TRBJ2-3, with D unclear. The germline gives CDR1 MNHNS, CDR2 SASEGT. This CDR3 region has 15 residues. Incomplete CDR3 DNA: TGTGCCAGCAGTGATGACACTTCGAGGCATCAGCCG. Translating gives CASSDDTSRHQP. The entire CDR3 protein reads CASSDDTSRHQPQYF.

The CDR3 sequence: CASSRQGNYGYTF. The sequenced CDR3 bases are TGTGCCAGCAGCAGACAGGGTAACTATGGC. This chain connects TRBV6-2 or TRBV6-3 to TRBJ1-2, with TRBD1 identical over 7 bases. The CDR3 end is not reached by the read, which stops 3 residues before it; the germline J gene fills it in. V lost 6 bases to trimming and J lost 1 base; unmatched junction nucleotides: 2. The CDR3 spans 13 residues. CDR1 is MNHEY and CDR2 is SVGEGT in the germline V gene.

About this clone: The read terminates 3 residues before the CDR3 end, so the remaining end is supplied by the germline J gene. V is TRBV19 and J is TRBJ2-7, with D tentatively TRBD2 (7 bases). CDR1 is LNHDA, CDR2 SQIVND, per germline (reference sequence). The CDR3 has 15 amino acids. Trimming stripped 3 bases from V and 0 bases from J, with 12 bases between. The CDR3 bases that were read are TGTGCCAGTAGTATCGGGGGGCCAGGCTCCTACGAG. It is translated as CASSIGGPGSYE. The complete CDR3 protein is CASSIGGPGSYEQYF.

As for this clone: The read comes to an end 3 residues before the CDR3 does, leaving the germline J gene to fill in the end. This rearrangement joins TRBV6-1 to TRBJ1-2; D gene ambiguous. Germline-derived CDR1 and CDR2 are MNHNS and SASEGT. The CDR3 extends over 14 amino acids. Trimming left V 0 bases short and J 3 bases short, with 8 bases between. The sequenced part of the CDR3 DNA is TGTGCCAGCAGTGAAGCGGAGGGTGACTATGGC. It is translated as CASSEAEGDYG. The full CDR3 protein is CASSEAEGDYGYTF.

A remark on this clone: Read sequence stops 3 residues before the CDR3 end, and the germline J gene provides the missing end. The chain carries TRBV28 and TRBJ2-1, with D perhaps matching TRBD1 (6 bases). Per the germline V gene, CDR1 is MDHEN and CDR2 is SYDVKM. Trimming stripped 2 bases from V and 9 bases from J, with 20 bases between. The CDR3 is made up of 16 amino acids. CDR3 DNA (partial): TGTGCCAGCAGTTTAACTGGGGGCCTCGCATCCAGTGAG. Amino acids: CASSLTGGLASSE. The full CDR3 is CASSLTGGLASSEQFF.

To note about this clone: The CDR3 is cut off 3 residues early in the read; its end comes from the germline J gene. The chain couples TRBV4-1 to TRBJ1-2; TRBD1 might be the D (6 bases). CDR1 is MGHRA, CDR2 YSYEKL, per germline. The CDR3 runs 16 residues. Trimming shortened V by 4 bases and J by 6 bases, and 21 bases separated the two germline ends. The sequenced part of the CDR3 DNA is TGCGCCAGCAGCCCGGCCCCCAGGGGAGTACCCGATGGC. This encodes CASSPAPRGVPDG. Given in full, the CDR3 is CASSPAPRGVPDGYTF.

A remark on this clone: Sequencing ends 3 residues short of the CDR3 end; the germline J gene provides the rest. The J gene is TRBJ1-4, the V gene TRBV5-1; D might be TRBD1 (6 bases). The V gene lost 5 bases and the J gene lost 0 bases, with 11 bases spanning the gap. Germline V gene data show CDR1 as SGHRS and CDR2 as YFSETQ. This CDR3 has 15 residues. CDR3 bases read: TGCGCCAGCAGGGACGGGACAACAACTAATGAAAAA. This sequence encodes CASRDGTTTNEK. The CDR3 as a whole reads CASRDGTTTNEKLFF.

Note on this clone: The read is 3 residues too short to cover the CDR3 end, so that end is filled in from the germline J gene. The chain has TRBV5-1 and TRBJ2-1; TRBD2 aligns across 10 bases. The germline V gene has CDR1 SGHRS and CDR2 YFSETQ. This CDR3 region has 16 residues. Trimming at V came to 0 bases and at J to 6 bases, leaving 6 bases not matched to a gene. CDR3 DNA (partial): TGCGCCAGCAGCTTGGCCGCGCTAGCGGGAGCCAATGAG. Protein product: CASSLAALAGANE. The entire CDR3 reads CASSLAALAGANEQFF.

On this clone: The sequenced fragment ends 3 residues before the CDR3 boundary, so the rest is inferred from the germline J gene. This chain uses TRBV20-1 with TRBJ1-1; a possible D gene is TRBD1 (5 bases). V was trimmed by 3 bases and J by 0 bases, leaving 8 bases between them. The CDR3 runs 13 residues. The germline V gene encodes CDR1 DFQATT and CDR2 SNEGSKA (reference sequence). The sequenced CDR3 bases are TGCAGTGCTAGTAAGACAGTGAACACTGAA. It codes for CSASKTVNTE. The entire CDR3 protein is CSASKTVNTEAFF.

Worth noting for this clone: The missing CDR3 end, 3 residues past where the read stops, is filled in from the germline J gene. The chain recombines TRBV7-3 with TRBJ2-3; the match to TRBD2 covers 11 bases. Germline V gene data show CDR1 as SGHTA and CDR2 as FQGTGA. This CDR3 spans 18 amino acids. Trimming took 6 bases from V and 5 from J; bases not matched to a gene: 16. The CDR3 spells CASSPDSTSGTALDTQYF. CDR3 DNA (partial): TGTGCCAGCAGTCCAGATTCGACTAGCGGGACAGCATTAGATACG.

A word on this clone: With the read ending 3 residues before the CDR3 end, the germline J gene is used to fill in that end. The chain uses TRBV6-2 or TRBV6-3 and TRBJ1-1; no firm D call. The CDR3 is 15 residues long. Germline values: CDR1 MNHEY, CDR2 SVGEGT. Trimming left V 0 bases short and J 5 bases short, with 13 bases between. Partial CDR3 DNA: TGTGCCAGCAGTTACTCGTTATCCGGTTTGACTGAA. Translating gives CASSYSLSGLTE. The whole CDR3 protein is CASSYSLSGLTEAFF.

In the case of this clone: The read gets to within 3 residues of the CDR3 end, and the germline J gene fills in the rest. This chain connects TRBV6-2 or TRBV6-3 to TRBJ1-1, with D unresolved. The CDR3 has 14 amino acids. V was shortened by 2 bases and J by 4 bases, with 11 bases between the two germline ends. Germline V gene sequence: CDR1 MNHEY, CDR2 SVGEGT. CDR3 DNA, as far as it was read: TGTGCCAGCAGTTACGCCAGATTGAGCACTGAA. Protein: CASSYARLSTE. The full CDR3 protein is CASSYARLSTEAFF.

Notes on this clone: From the germline J gene comes the end of the CDR3, since the read stops 3 residues before it. The chain joins TRBV7-9 to TRBJ2-7, with D perhaps TRBD2 (6 bases). CDR3 length: 15 residues. Trimming stripped 3 bases from V and 4 bases from J, with 16 bases between. CDR1 and CDR2 (germline): SEHNR, FQNEAQ (reference sequence). CDR3 residues: CASSLRDWSSYEQYF. The CDR3 bases that were read are TGTGCCAGCAGCTTGAGGGACTGGAGCTCTTACGAG.

As concerns this clone: The sequenced fragment ends 3 residues before the CDR3 boundary, so the rest is inferred from the germline J gene. The chain has TRBV2 and TRBJ1-5; tentative D call: TRBD1 (6 bases). V lost 3 bases to trimming and J lost 6 bases, with 12 bases between them. Germline V gene sequence: CDR1 SNHLY, CDR2 FYNNEI. This CDR3 has 14 residues. The chain's CDR3 is CASSEGGAVQPQHF. CDR3 bases read: TGTGCCAGCAGTGAGGGGGGGGCGGTTCAGCCC.

Of note for this clone: From the germline J gene comes the end of the CDR3, since the read stops 3 residues before it. The rearrangement joins TRBV19 to TRBJ1-6, with unresolved D. V lost 5 bases and J 0 bases, leaving 17 bases between the germline ends. This CDR3 region has 18 residues. The germline V gene has CDR1 LNHDA and CDR2 SQIVND (reference sequence). The CDR3 DNA, read in part, is TGTGCCAGTAGTTTAGCAGGCGGGTTGAGCTCCTATAATTCACCC. Translated: CASSLAGGLSSYNSP. The entire CDR3 reads CASSLAGGLSSYNSPLHF.

Worth noting for this clone: The read ends 3 residues shy of where the CDR3 ends; the end is completed using the germline J gene. V and J are TRBV10-3 and TRBJ2-1; TRBD2 matches 7 bases. The CDR3 totals 14 residues. The junction had 5 bases not matched to a gene; V was cut back by 4 bases and J by 5 bases. Germline-derived CDR1 and CDR2 are ENHRY and SYGVKD. The sequenced CDR3 bases are TGTGCCATCAGTGGGCTAGCGGCTCACAATGAG. Amino acids: CAISGLAAHNE. The whole CDR3 protein reads CAISGLAAHNEQFF.

Partial CDR3 DNA: TGTGCCAGCGAGGAGGCCGGGACTCCCTACGAG. Translation gives CASEEAGTPYE. In full, the CDR3 reads CASEEAGTPYEQYF. The V gene is TRBV2, the J gene TRBJ2-7; weak D call: TRBD2 (6 bases). The observed sequence ends 3 residues before the CDR3 terminus, with the missing tail filled in from the germline J gene. The V end lost 8 bases, the J end lost 2 bases, and 16 bases lay between the germline ends. The CDR3 is 14 residues long. The germline gives CDR1 SNHLY, CDR2 FYNNEI.

Points on this clone: The read falls 3 residues short of the CDR3 end, and the missing part is taken from the germline J gene. The J gene is TRBJ2-7, the V gene TRBV18, with 8 bases fitting TRBD2. V trimming: 3 bases; J trimming: 6 bases; junction bases outside the gene matches: 10. Germline V gene data show CDR1 as KGHSH and CDR2 as LQKENI. CDR3 length equals 15 residues. Here the CDR3 reads CASSPQQRERFEQYF. The covered CDR3 bases are TGTGCCAGCTCACCCCAACAGCGGGAGAGGTTCGAG.

Comments on this clone: The CDR3 end is not reached by the read, which stops 3 residues before it; the germline J gene fills it in. V and J are TRBV7-9 and TRBJ2-3; 10 positions agree with TRBD2. CDR1 SEHNR and CDR2 FQNEAQ come from the germline V gene (reference sequence). J gave up 6 bases and V 7 bases, and 4 bases lay outside the gene matches. This CDR3 has 13 amino acids. CDR3 DNA (partial): TGTGCCAGCAATAGCGGGAGGATCGATACG. Protein: CASNSGRIDT. In full, the CDR3 reads CASNSGRIDTQYF.

For this clone: The CDR3 end is not reached by the read, which stops 3 residues before it; the germline J gene fills it in. The V call is TRBV7-9, the J call TRBJ1-1; 8 nucleotides line up with TRBD1. V shed 7 bases, J shed 4 bases, and the junction held 8 bases outside the gene matches. Germline CDR1 reads SEHNR; CDR2 reads FQNEAQ (reference sequence). The CDR3 totals 14 residues. CDR3 residues: CASTTTTGGTEAFF. The sequenced part of the CDR3 DNA is TGTGCCAGCACCACCACCACAGGGGGCACTGAA.

CDR3 amino acids: CASSVRSGGPTDTQYF. The sequenced part of the CDR3 DNA is TGTGCCAGCAGTGTTCGAAGCGGGGGGCCCACAGATACG. V usage is TRBV6-1 and J usage is TRBJ2-3; 9 bases are shared with TRBD2. The CDR3 end lies 3 residues beyond the end of the read and is filled in from the germline J gene. Trimming removed 4 bases from V and 2 bases from J; junction bases left unmatched: 7. This CDR3 comprises 16 residues. Germline CDR1 reads MNHNS; CDR2 reads SASEGT.

As regards this clone: The CDR3 end is not reached by the read, which stops 3 residues before it; the germline J gene fills it in. V usage is TRBV14 and J usage is TRBJ2-5; 14 bases are a match to TRBD2. The J segment lost 3 bases and the V segment lost 5 bases, leaving 5 bases of the junction unmatched. The CDR3 consists of 16 residues. Germline values: CDR1 SGHDN, CDR2 FVKESK. The CDR3 loop is CASSIGTSGGEETQYF. Incomplete CDR3 DNA: TGTGCCAGCAGCATTGGGACTAGCGGGGGAGAAGAGACC.

On this clone: The read ends 3 residues before the CDR3 terminus; that terminus is restored from the germline J gene. V is TRBV18 and J is TRBJ1-6, with TRBD1 identical over 7 bases. V lost 3 bases to trimming and J lost 10 bases; unmatched junction nucleotides: 6. There are 14 residues in the CDR3. The germline CDR1 and CDR2 sequences are KGHSH and LQKENI. The CDR3 spells CASSPLDRDSPLHF. The part of the CDR3 DNA that was read is TGTGCCAGCTCACCGCTCGACAGGGACTCACCC.